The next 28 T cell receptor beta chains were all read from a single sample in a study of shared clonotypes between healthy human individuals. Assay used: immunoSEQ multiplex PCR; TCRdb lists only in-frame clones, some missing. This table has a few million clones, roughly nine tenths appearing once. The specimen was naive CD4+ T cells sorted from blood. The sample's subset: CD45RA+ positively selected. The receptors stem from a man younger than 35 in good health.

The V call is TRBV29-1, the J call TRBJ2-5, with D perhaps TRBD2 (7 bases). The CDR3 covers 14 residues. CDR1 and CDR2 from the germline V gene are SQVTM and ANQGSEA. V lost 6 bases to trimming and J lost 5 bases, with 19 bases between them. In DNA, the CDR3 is TGCAGCGTCCCTAAGGGGGGGCCCGGGGAGACCCAGTACTTC. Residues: CSVPKGGPGETQYF.

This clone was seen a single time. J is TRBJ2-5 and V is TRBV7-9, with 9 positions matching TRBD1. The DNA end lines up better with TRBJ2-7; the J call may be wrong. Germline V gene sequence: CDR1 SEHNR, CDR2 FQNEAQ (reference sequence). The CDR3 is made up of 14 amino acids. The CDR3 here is CASSGRQGAYEQYF. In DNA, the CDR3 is TGTGCCAGCAGCGGTAGACAGGGGGCCTACGAGCAGTACTTC.

Here the CDR3 reads CASSLDAGTGLEKLFF. CDR3 nucleotide sequence: TGTGCCAGCAGCCTAGATGCCGGGACAGGGCTCGAAAAACTGTTTTTT. This chain uses TRBV7-9 with TRBJ1-4; 9 bases agree with TRBD1. Germline V gives CDR1 SEHNR, CDR2 FQNEAQ (reference sequence). The CDR3 consists of 16 residues. V lost 5 bases, J lost 8 bases, and 12 bases stayed unmatched.

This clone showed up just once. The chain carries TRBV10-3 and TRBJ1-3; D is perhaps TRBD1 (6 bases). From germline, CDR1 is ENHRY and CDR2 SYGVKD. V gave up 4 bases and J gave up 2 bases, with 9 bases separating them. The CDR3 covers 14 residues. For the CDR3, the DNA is TGTGCCATCAGTGTACAGGGAACTGGAAACACCATATATTTT. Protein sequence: CAISVQGTGNTIYF.

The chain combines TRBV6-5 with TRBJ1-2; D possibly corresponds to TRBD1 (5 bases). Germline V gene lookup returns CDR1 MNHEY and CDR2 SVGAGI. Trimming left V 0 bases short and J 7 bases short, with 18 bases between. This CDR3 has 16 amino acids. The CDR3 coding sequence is TGTGCCAGCAGTTACTCCGGGGGATCCCGGGGCGGTGGCTACACCTTC. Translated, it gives CASSYSGGSRGGGYTF.

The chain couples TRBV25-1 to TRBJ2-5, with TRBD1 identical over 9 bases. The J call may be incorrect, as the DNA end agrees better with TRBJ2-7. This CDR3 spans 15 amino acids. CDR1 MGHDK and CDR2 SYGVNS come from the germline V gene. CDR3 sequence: CASSGHRQGDNEQYF. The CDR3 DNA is TGTGCCAGCAGTGGACACCGACAGGGGGATAACGAGCAGTACTTC.

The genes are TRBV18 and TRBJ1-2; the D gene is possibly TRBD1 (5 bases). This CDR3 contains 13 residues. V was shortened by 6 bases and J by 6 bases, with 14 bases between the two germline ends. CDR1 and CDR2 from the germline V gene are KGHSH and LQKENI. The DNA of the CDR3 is TGTGCCAGCTCTCGCGCGGCCAGGGATGGCTACACCTTC. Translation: CASSRAARDGYTF.

CDR3 amino acids: CASSSFRGEQETQYF. The CDR3 nucleotides are TGTGCCAGCAGCTCCTTCCGGGGGGAACAAGAGACCCAGTACTTC. V usage is TRBV7-9 and J usage is TRBJ2-5, with 7 bases that match TRBD2. CDR3 length: 15 residues. Germline V gene sequence: CDR1 SEHNR, CDR2 FQNEAQ (reference sequence). The V gene end was trimmed by 4 bases and the J gene end by 2 bases; junction bases not matched to a gene: 7.

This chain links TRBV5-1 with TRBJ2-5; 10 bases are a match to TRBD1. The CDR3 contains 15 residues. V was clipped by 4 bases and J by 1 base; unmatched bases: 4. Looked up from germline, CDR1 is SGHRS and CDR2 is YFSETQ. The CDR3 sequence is CASSGRTGGQETQYF. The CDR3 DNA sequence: TGCGCCAGCAGCGGCAGGACAGGGGGCCAAGAGACCCAGTACTTC.

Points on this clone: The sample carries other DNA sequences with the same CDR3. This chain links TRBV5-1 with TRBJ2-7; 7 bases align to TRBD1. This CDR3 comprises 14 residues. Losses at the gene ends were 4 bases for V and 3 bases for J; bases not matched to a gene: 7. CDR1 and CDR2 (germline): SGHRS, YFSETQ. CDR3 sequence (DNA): TGCGCCAGCAGCCCTCCGGGACAGAGCTACGAGCAGTACTTC. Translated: CASSPPGQSYEQYF.

CDR3 bases: TGTGCCAGCAAGGAACGGGGGGGTTCGATCTACGAGCAGTACTTC. This gives the protein CASKERGGSIYEQYF. The chain recombines TRBV6-6 with TRBJ2-7; 8 positions agree with TRBD2. Germline assignment: CDR1 MNHNY and CDR2 SVGAGI (reference sequence). V lost 7 bases to trimming and J lost 3 bases; unmatched junction nucleotides: 11. The CDR3 covers 15 residues.

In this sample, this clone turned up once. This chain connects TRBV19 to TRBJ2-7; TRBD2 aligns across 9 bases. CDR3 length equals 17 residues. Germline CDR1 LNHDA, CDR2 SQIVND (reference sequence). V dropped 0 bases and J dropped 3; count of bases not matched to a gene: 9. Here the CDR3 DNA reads TGTGCCAGTAGTATAGAACATTTGGCTAGCGGGATCTACGAGCAGTACTTC. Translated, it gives CASSIEHLASGIYEQYF.

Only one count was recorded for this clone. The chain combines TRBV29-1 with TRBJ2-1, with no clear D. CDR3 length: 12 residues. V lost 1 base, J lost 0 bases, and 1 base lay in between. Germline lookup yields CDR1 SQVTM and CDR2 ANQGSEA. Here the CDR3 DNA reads TGCAGCGTTGAAGTCTCCTACAATGAGCAGTTCTTC. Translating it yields CSVEVSYNEQFF.

The CDR3 spells CSVGFDEAFF. The CDR3 nucleotides are TGCAGCGTTGGTTTTGATGAAGCTTTCTTT. The J gene is TRBJ1-1, the V gene TRBV29-1, with D uncertain. The CDR3 is made up of 10 amino acids. Germline CDR1 reads SQVTM; CDR2 reads ANQGSEA. Between the trimmed V and J ends, which lost 4 bases and 7 bases, there was a span of 7 bases.

The CDR3 region is CASNVKRMSSYNEQFF. The CDR3 DNA is TGTGCCAGCAATGTAAAGCGGATGAGCTCCTACAATGAGCAGTTCTTC. This sequence joins TRBV6-6 and TRBJ2-1, with D possibly TRBD2 on 5 matching bases. The V end lost 7 bases, the J end lost 0 bases, and 16 bases lay between the germline ends. There are 16 residues in the CDR3. From germline, CDR1 is MNHNY and CDR2 SVGAGI (reference sequence).

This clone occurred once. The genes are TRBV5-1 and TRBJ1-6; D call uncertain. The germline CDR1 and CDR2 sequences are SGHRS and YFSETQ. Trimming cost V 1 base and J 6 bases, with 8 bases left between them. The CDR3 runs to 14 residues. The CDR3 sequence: CASSLSLSNSPLHF. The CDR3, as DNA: TGCGCCAGCAGCTTGAGTTTATCTAATTCACCCCTCCACTTT. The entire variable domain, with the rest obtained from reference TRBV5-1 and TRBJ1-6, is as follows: KAGVTQTPRYLIKTRGQQVTLSCSPISGHRSVSWYQQTPGQGLQFLFEYFSETQRNKGNFPGRFSGRQFSNSRSEMNVSTLELGDSALYLCASSLSLSNSPLHFGNGTRLTVT.

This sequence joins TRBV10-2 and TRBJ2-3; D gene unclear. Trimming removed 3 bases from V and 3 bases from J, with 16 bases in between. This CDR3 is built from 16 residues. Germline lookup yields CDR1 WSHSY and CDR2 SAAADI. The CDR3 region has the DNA TGCGCCAGCAGTGATGCAGGCGCAAAGACGACAGATACGCAGTATTTT. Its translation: CASSDAGAKTTDTQYF.

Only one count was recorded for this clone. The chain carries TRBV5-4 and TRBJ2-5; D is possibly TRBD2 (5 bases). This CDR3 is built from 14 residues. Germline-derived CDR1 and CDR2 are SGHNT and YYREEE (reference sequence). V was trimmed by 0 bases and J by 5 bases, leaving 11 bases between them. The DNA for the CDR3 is TGTGCCAGCAGCTTGGGGGGAGTTTCGGAGACCCAGTACTTC. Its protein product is CASSLGGVSETQYF.

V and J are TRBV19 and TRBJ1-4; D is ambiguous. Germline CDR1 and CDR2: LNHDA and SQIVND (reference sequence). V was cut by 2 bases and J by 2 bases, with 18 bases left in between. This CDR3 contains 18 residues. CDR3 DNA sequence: TGTGCCAGTAGTATAAGAGGGTTCGATGCGACGACTAATGAAAAACTGTTTTTT. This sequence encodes CASSIRGFDATTNEKLFF.

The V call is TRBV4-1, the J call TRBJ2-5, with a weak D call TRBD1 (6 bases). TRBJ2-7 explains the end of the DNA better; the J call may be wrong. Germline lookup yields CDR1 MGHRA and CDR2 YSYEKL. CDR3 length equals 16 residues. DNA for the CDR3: TGCGCCAGCAGCCAAGATCCTACCAGACAGGTCGTCGAGCAGTACTTC. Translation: CASSQDPTRQVVEQYF.

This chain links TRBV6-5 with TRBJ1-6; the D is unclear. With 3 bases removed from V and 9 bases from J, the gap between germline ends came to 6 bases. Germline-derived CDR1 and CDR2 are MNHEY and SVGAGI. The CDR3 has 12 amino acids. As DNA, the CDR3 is TGTGCCAGCAGTTATTTGGGTTCACCCCTCCACTTT. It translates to CASSYLGSPLHF.

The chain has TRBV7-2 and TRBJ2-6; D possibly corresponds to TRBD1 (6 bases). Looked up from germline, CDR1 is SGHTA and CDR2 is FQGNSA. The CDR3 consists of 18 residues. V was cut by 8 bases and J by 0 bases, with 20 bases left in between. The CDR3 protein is CASANSAGAPSGANVLTF. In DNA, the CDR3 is TGTGCCAGCGCAAACTCGGCAGGGGCCCCCTCTGGGGCCAACGTCCTGACTTTC.

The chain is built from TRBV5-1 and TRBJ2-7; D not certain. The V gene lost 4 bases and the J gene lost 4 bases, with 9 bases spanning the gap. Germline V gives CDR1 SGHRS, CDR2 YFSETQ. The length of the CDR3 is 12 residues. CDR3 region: CASSIDYYEQYF. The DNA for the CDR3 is TGCGCCAGCAGCATTGATTATTACGAGCAGTACTTC.

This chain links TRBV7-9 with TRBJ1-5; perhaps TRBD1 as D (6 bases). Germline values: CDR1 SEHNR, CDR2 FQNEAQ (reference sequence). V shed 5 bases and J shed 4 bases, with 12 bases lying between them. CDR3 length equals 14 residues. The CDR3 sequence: CASSGSGVNQPQHF. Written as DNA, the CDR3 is TGTGCCAGCAGCGGATCAGGGGTGAATCAGCCCCAGCATTTT.

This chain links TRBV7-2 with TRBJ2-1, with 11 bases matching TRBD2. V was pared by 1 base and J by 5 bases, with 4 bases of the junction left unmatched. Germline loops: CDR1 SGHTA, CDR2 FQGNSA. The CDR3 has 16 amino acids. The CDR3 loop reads CASSLVGLAANNEQFF. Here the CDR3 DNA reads TGTGCCAGCAGCTTAGTGGGACTAGCGGCCAACAATGAGCAGTTCTTC.

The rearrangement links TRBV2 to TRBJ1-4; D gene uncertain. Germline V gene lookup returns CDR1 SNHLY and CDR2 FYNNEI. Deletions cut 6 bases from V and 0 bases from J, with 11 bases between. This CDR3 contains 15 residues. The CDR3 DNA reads TGTGCCAGCAGGATCGACACAGCAACTAATGAAAAACTGTTTTTT. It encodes CASRIDTATNEKLFF.

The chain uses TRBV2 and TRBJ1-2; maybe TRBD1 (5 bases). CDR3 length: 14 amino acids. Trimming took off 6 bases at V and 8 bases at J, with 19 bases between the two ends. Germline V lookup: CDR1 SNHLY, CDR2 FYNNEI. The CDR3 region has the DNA TGTGCCAGCAGGAGGACTCTTACCCCAGGGGGCTACACCTTC. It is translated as CASRRTLTPGGYTF.

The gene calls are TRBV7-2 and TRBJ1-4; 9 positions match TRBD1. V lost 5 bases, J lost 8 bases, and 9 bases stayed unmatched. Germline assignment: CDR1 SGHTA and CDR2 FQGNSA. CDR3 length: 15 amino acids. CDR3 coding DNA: TGTGCCAGCAGCAAAAACAGGGGGCCGGGGGAAAAACTGTTTTTT. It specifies CASSKNRGPGEKLFF.